These T cell receptor beta chains were read from a single sample in a study of blood T cell repertoires in COVID-19. The repertoire was sequenced with immunoSEQ multiplex PCR; TCRdb's copy has only in-frame clones and lacks some. The data contain about 270,000 clones, approximately 90% of them singletons. Sequencing input: peripheral blood. These TCRs come from a man between 60 and 75 years old who had recovered from COVID-19. CDR3s include the opening cysteine and the closing phenylalanine or tryptophan. Each record gives: V gene, clone size, D gene, J gene, CDR3 DNA, CDR3 protein. A D gene is named only where the DNA matches it firmly. Clone size is given for some rows only: seen once, a few or many times, or a class if the clone is expanded.

>TRBV9|NA|TRBD1|TRBJ2-3
TGTGCCAGCAGCGACAAAGATAGGACAGGGGTAATTAGAGATACGCAGTATTTT
CASSDKDRTGVIRDTQYF
>TRBV5-1|NA|NA|TRBJ2-7
TGCGCCAGCAGCTCCTTTAAGGGGAATGACGAGCAGTACTTC
CASSSFKGNDEQYF
>TRBV5-1|few|TRBD2|TRBJ2-3
TGCGCCAGCAGCTTTTTCCCGACTAGCGGGAGCACAGATACGCAGTATTTT
CASSFFPTSGSTDTQYF
>TRBV19|NA|NA|TRBJ1-6
TGTGCCAGTAGTATTCAGGGGCCGGGCTCACCCCTCCACTTT
CASSIQGPGSPLHF
>TRBV30|NA|TRBD1|TRBJ2-1
TGTGCCTGGAGTGTAGGGACAGGGATGTACAATGAGCAGTTCTTC
CAWSVGTGMYNEQFF
>TRBV7-8|NA|NA|TRBJ1-2
TGTGCCAGCAGCTTGCGCAGGGGAGCTAACTATGGCTACACCTTC
CASSLRRGANYGYTF
>TRBV7-2|few|NA|TRBJ1-1
TGTGCCAGCAGCCTCCGGGGTTTGTCTGAAGCTTTCTTT
CASSLRGLSEAFF
>TRBV5-6|NA|TRBD1|TRBJ1-2
TGTGCCAGCAGAGAAGACAGGGGAGGGGGCTACACCTTC
CASREDRGGGYTF
>TRBV5-6|NA|NA|TRBJ2-1
TGTGCCAGCAGCTTGGGTAAACAGGGATACCATGAGCAGTTCTTC
CASSLGKQGYHEQFF
>TRBV6-5|NA|TRBD1|TRBJ2-7
TGTGCCAGCAGTAGACAGGGAAGCTACGAGCAGTACTTC
CASSRQGSYEQYF
>TRBV9|NA|NA|TRBJ2-5
TGTGCCAGCAGCGAAGGACAGAGCACTCAAGAGACCCAGTACTTC
CASSEGQSTQETQYF
>TRBV6-5|NA|TRBD1|TRBJ2-7
TGTGCCAGCAGTTCACCGGGACAGGGGTTAATAGAGCAGTACTTC
CASSSPGQGLIEQYF
>TRBV9|NA|TRBD2|TRBJ2-5
TGTGCCAGCAGCGACGCCCCGGGACTAGAGATGCGTGGTGAGACCCAGTACTTC
CASSDAPGLEMRGETQYF
>TRBV5-6|NA|NA|TRBJ1-4
TGTGCCAGCAGCTTGTCCCTTTCAGGACAGATTGAAAAACTGTTTTTT
CASSLSLSGQIEKLFF
>TRBV4-1|NA|NA|TRBJ2-2
TGCGCCAGCAGCCAACTACAGCTCGCGAACACCGGGGAGCTGTTTTTT
CASSQLQLANTGELFF
>TRBV2|NA|NA|TRBJ1-1
TGTGCCAGCACGCGACAAGCCATGAACACTGAAGCTTTCTTT
CASTRQAMNTEAFF
>TRBV3-1/TRBV3-2|NA|NA|TRBJ2-1
TGTGCCAGCAGCGGAGACAGGCCCCAGCAGTTCTTC
CASSGDRPQQFF
>TRBV3-1/TRBV3-2|once|TRBD1|TRBJ2-6
TGTGCCAGCACCTCGGACAGGGCTGGGGCCAACGTCCTGACTTTC
CASTSDRAGANVLTF